One sample yielded the 21 T cell receptor beta chains listed below, sequenced in a study of T cell responses to AZD1222 COVID-19 vaccine. The table came from immunoSEQ multiplex PCR; TCRdb's copy has only in-frame clones and leaves some out. The sample shows 66,000 or so clones, approximately 84% of them seen only once. The sequenced sample was peripheral blood, obtained on day 0 of AZD1222 vaccination. All receptors come from an adult in good health.

V usage is TRBV3-1 (or the pseudogene TRBV3-2) and J usage is TRBJ2-1, with 11 bases that match TRBD2. Per germline, CDR1 LGHDT and CDR2 YNNKEL (reference sequence). V gave up 4 bases and J gave up 5 bases; unmatched junction bases: 4. The CDR3 has 15 amino acids. This CDR3 reads CASSPGLAGNNEQFF. CDR3 bases: TGTGCCAGCAGCCCAGGACTAGCGGGCAACAATGAGCAGTTCTTC.

This rearrangement joins TRBV5-1 to TRBJ1-2; D not certain. Germline lookup yields CDR1 SGHRS and CDR2 YFSETQ. Trimming cost V 1 base and J 3 bases, with 4 bases left between them. The CDR3 runs 12 residues. CDR3 sequence (DNA): TGCGCCAGCAGCTTGACGGACTATGGCTACACCTTC. Translation: CASSLTDYGYTF.

The V call is TRBV30, the J call TRBJ1-3; unclear D gene. The germline V gene encodes CDR1 GTSNPN and CDR2 SVGIG (reference sequence). Trimming removed 1 base from V and 4 bases from J, with 11 bases in between. There are 14 residues in the CDR3. The CDR3, as DNA: TGTGCCTGGAGTGCCCTGCCTGCAGGAAACACCATATATTTT. Its protein product is CAWSALPAGNTIYF.

The V and J genes are TRBV7-2 and TRBJ1-2, with D maybe TRBD1 (5 bases). Germline CDR1 reads SGHTA; CDR2 reads FQGNSA. The length of the CDR3 is 13 residues. The V end was cut by 1 base, the J end by 4 bases, with 7 bases between. CDR3 DNA: TGTGCCAGCAGCTTAGTGGGGCTCTATGGCTACACCTTC. Translation gives CASSLVGLYGYTF.

V is TRBV15 and J is TRBJ1-2; 8 bases match TRBD1. Germline CDR1 is LNHNV and CDR2 is YYDKDF (reference sequence). V lost 5 bases and J lost 6; bases outside the gene matches: 8. This CDR3 comprises 14 residues. Here the CDR3 DNA reads TGTGCCACCAGCCCGGGACAGGAGAGAGATGGCTACACCTTC. Translation gives CATSPGQERDGYTF. Based on the CDR3 plus reference TRBV15 and TRBJ1-2, the full variable domain is DAMVIQNPRYQVTQFGKPVTLSCSQTLNHNVMYWYQQKSSQAPKLLFHYYDKDFNNEADTPDNFQSRRPNTSFCFLDIRSPGLGDTAMYLCATSPGQERDGYTFGSGTRLTVV.

The CDR3 region is CASSRGQGPPYGYTF. In nucleotides, the CDR3 is TGCGCCAGCAGCCGGGGACAGGGGCCGCCCTATGGCTACACCTTC. The chain employs TRBV4-3 and TRBJ1-2; 10 nucleotides line up with TRBD1. The germline V gene encodes CDR1 LGHNA and CDR2 YSLEER. J gave up 4 bases and V 4 bases, and 6 bases lay outside the gene matches. This CDR3 is built from 15 residues.

This clone has only one observation. The chain carries TRBV7-4 and TRBJ1-6; TRBD1 is a possible D gene (6 bases). Trimming took off 0 bases at V and 0 bases at J, with 12 bases between the two ends. The CDR3 totals 18 residues. The V gene's germline CDR1 is SGHVT and CDR2 SQSDAQ. The CDR3 loop reads CASSLAGGGNSYNSPLHF. CDR3 in DNA: TGTGCCAGCAGCTTAGCGGGAGGGGGAAACTCCTATAATTCACCCCTCCACTTT. Using reference TRBV7-4 and TRBJ1-6 for the parts outside the CDR3, the full variable domain is GAGVSQSPRYKVAKRGRDVALRCDSISGHVTLYWYRQTLGQGSEVLTYSQSDAQRDKSGRPSGRFSAERPERSVSTLKIQRTEQGDSAVYLCASSLAGGGNSYNSPLHFGNGTRLTVT.

This chain joins TRBV21-1 and TRBJ1-4. TRBV21-1 is recorded as a pseudogene. This CDR3 comprises 15 residues. The CDR3 sequence is CASSKGGGANEKLFF. In DNA form, the CDR3 reads TGTGCCAGCAGCAAAGGTGGGGGGGCTAATGAAAAACTGTTTTTT.

The rearrangement uses TRBV4-1 and TRBJ2-7; 7 bases match TRBD2. Germline V gene lookup returns CDR1 MGHRA and CDR2 YSYEKL. V dropped 0 bases and J dropped 0; count of bases not matched to a gene: 11. The CDR3 contains 18 residues. The CDR3 nucleotides are TGCGCCAGCAGCCAAGATCTTGCGGGAGACACCCGCTCCTACGAGCAGTACTTC. Protein product: CASSQDLAGDTRSYEQYF.

The chain has TRBV7-3 and TRBJ2-3, with 7 nucleotides matching TRBD2. Germline lookup yields CDR1 SGHTA and CDR2 FQGTGA. CDR3 length equals 14 residues. Trimming at V came to 6 bases and at J to 6 bases, leaving 9 bases not matched to a gene. The CDR3 DNA is TGTGCCAGCAGTTCCGGCGGGGGTAGGGATACGCAGTATTTT. Translation gives CASSSGGGRDTQYF.

The CDR3 sequence is CASSLFGGSGGYTF. The CDR3 nucleotides read TGTGCCAGCAGTTTATTTGGGGGTTCGGGTGGCTACACCTTC. The chain couples TRBV28 to TRBJ1-2, with D tentatively TRBD1 (5 bases). Germline V gene lookup returns CDR1 MDHEN and CDR2 SYDVKM. The CDR3 runs 14 residues. V shed 1 base and J shed 7 bases, with 13 bases lying between them.

A single count supports this clone. This chain joins TRBV4-3 and TRBJ2-3; a weak D match, TRBD1 (5 bases). V was trimmed by 3 bases and J by 2 bases, leaving 6 bases between them. Germline assignment: CDR1 LGHNA and CDR2 YSLEER. CDR3 length: 13 amino acids. The CDR3: CASSQGLTDTQYF. The CDR3 DNA is TGCGCCAGCAGCCAGGGGCTCACAGATACGCAGTATTTT.

The chain joins TRBV7-3 to TRBJ2-1, with D tentatively TRBD1 (6 bases). This CDR3 contains 15 residues. V shed 4 bases and J shed 5 bases, with 15 bases lying between them. Germline CDR1 is SGHTA and CDR2 is FQGTGA. In DNA form, the CDR3 reads TGTGCCAGCAGCTCCTCCGGGACACCCCACAATGAGCAGTTCTTC. Protein product: CASSSSGTPHNEQFF.

The chain has TRBV27 and TRBJ1-5, with a possible D match to TRBD1 (6 bases). CDR3 length: 13 amino acids. The germline CDR1 and CDR2 sequences are MNHEY and SMNVEV (reference sequence). V lost 6 bases to trimming and J lost 5 bases, with 11 bases between them. The CDR3, as DNA: TGTGCCAGCAGCCGGACAGCAGATCAGCCCCAGCATTTT. Encoded protein: CASSRTADQPQHF.

The rearrangement uses TRBV7-9 and TRBJ2-3; TRBD2 matches at 9 bases. This CDR3 region has 19 residues. The trim removed 1 base at V and 1 base at J, leaving 12 bases unmatched. Germline V gives CDR1 SEHNR, CDR2 FQNEAQ (reference sequence). The CDR3 is CASSLGSGGTMRRTDTQYF. The CDR3 DNA follows: TGTGCCAGCAGCTTAGGGAGCGGGGGGACGATGAGACGCACAGATACGCAGTATTTT. Full variable domain (remainder filled in from reference TRBV7-9 and TRBJ2-3): DTGVSQNPRHKITKRGQNVTFRCDPISEHNRLYWYRQTLGQGPEFLTYFQNEAQLEKSRLLSDRFSAERPKGSFSTLEIQRTEQGDSAMYLCASSLGSGGTMRRTDTQYFGPGTRLTVL.

The gene calls are TRBV27 and TRBJ1-1; tentatively, D is TRBD1 (6 bases). Trimming took off 8 bases at V and 4 bases at J, with 11 bases between the two ends. This CDR3 comprises 12 residues. From germline, CDR1 is MNHEY and CDR2 SMNVEV (reference sequence). The CDR3 spells CASQQGSTEAFF. The CDR3 DNA reads TGTGCCAGCCAACAGGGATCCACTGAAGCTTTCTTT.

J is TRBJ2-5 and V is TRBV3-1 (or the pseudogene TRBV3-2); 11 bases are a match to TRBD1. Looked up from germline, CDR1 is LGHDT and CDR2 is YNNKEL (reference sequence). The CDR3 consists of 15 residues. The junction had 5 bases not matched to a gene; V was cut back by 4 bases and J by 4 bases. CDR3 loop: CASSRRTGGAETQYF. The CDR3 DNA reads TGTGCCAGCAGCCGAAGGACAGGGGGCGCAGAGACCCAGTACTTC.

The J gene is TRBJ1-3, the V gene TRBV7-3; weak D call: TRBD1 (5 bases). The CDR3 consists of 14 residues. V was cut by 1 base and J by 4 bases, with 8 bases left in between. In germline, CDR1 is SGHTA, CDR2 FQGTGA. The CDR3 DNA reads as TGTGCCAGCAGCTTAAGGGGGAGCGGAAACACCATATATTTT. Amino acid sequence: CASSLRGSGNTIYF.

CDR3 nucleotide sequence: TGTGCCAGCAGCCAAGCCTATCAGCGAGACACTGAAGCTTTCTTT. Encoded protein: CASSQAYQRDTEAFF. V usage is TRBV4-2 and J usage is TRBJ1-1; D is uncertain. Trimming took off 1 base at V and 3 bases at J, with 12 bases between the two ends. CDR1 is LGHNA, CDR2 YNFKEQ, per germline. The CDR3 extends over 15 amino acids.

This chain connects TRBV7-9 to TRBJ1-1; no definite D call. The germline V and J ends were trimmed by 11 bases and 3 bases, with 16 bases remaining between them. The germline V gene has CDR1 SEHNR and CDR2 FQNEAQ (reference sequence). The CDR3 loop spans 13 amino acids. Written as DNA, the CDR3 is TGTGCCGGCTCCGGGGAAGGGTACACTGAAGCTTTCTTT. Its protein is CAGSGEGYTEAFF. The full variable domain, completed using reference TRBV7-9 and TRBJ1-1, is DTGVSQNPRHKITKRGQNVTFRCDPISEHNRLYWYRQTLGQGPEFLTYFQNEAQLEKSRLLSDRFSAERPKGSFSTLEIQRTEQGDSAMYLCAGSGEGYTEAFFGQGTRLTVV.

The V gene is TRBV19, the J gene TRBJ1-3; D not resolved. V lost 1 base to trimming and J lost 8 bases, with 12 bases between them. The CDR3 has 14 amino acids. Per germline, CDR1 LNHDA and CDR2 SQIVND (reference sequence). CDR3 residues: CASSIGGGRYTIYF. Here the CDR3 DNA reads TGTGCCAGTAGTATAGGCGGCGGCAGATACACCATATATTTT.